The 24 T cell receptor beta chains presented below share a single source sample, sequenced in a study of OX40 agonist ivuxolimab in advanced cancers. Libraries came from the immunoSEQ multiplex PCR assay. TCRdb holds this immuneACCESS table with in-frame rearrangements only. Some clones are missing; in checked studies, unresolved V genes explain under half, and the rest has no known cause. This sample is represented by under 80,000 clones; 65% to 85% of them were singletons. 0.85% to 1.3% of the sample is held by the ten biggest clonotypes. Source: CD4+ or CD8+ T cells sorted from blood, taken in a trial of the OX40 agonist ivuxolimab. These receptors came from an adult with an advanced solid tumor such as melanoma, head and neck, liver or kidney cancer.

V is TRBV7-8 and J is TRBJ2-3; the D call may be TRBD1 or TRBD2 (5 bases each). The germline CDR1 and CDR2 sequences are SGHVS and FQNEAQ. V dropped 1 base and J dropped 4 bases, with 18 bases sitting between them. The CDR3 extends over 17 amino acids. The chain's CDR3 is CASSLVPPGAAADTQYF. The CDR3 coding sequence is TGTGCCAGCAGCTTAGTTCCCCCCGGGGCCGCCGCAGATACGCAGTATTTT.

The V and J genes are TRBV15 and TRBJ1-5; D gene uncertain. CDR1 is LNHNV and CDR2 is YYDKDF in the germline V gene (reference sequence). The V end lost 3 bases, the J end lost 8 bases, and 11 bases lay between the germline ends. The CDR3 runs to 13 residues. The CDR3 DNA follows: TGTGCCACCAGCAGTGCGAACGGAGAGCCCCAGCATTTT. It yields the protein CATSSANGEPQHF. Supplemented by reference TRBV15 and TRBJ1-5, the full variable domain reads DAMVIQNPRYQVTQFGKPVTLSCSQTLNHNVMYWYQQKSSQAPKLLFHYYDKDFNNEADTPDNFQSRRPNTSFCFLDIRSPGLGDTAMYLCATSSANGEPQHFGDGTRLSIL.

The V and J genes are TRBV5-1 and TRBJ2-5; weak D call: TRBD1 (6 bases). The germline V gene encodes CDR1 SGHRS and CDR2 YFSETQ. The CDR3 loop spans 17 amino acids. The V and J ends lost 4 bases and 11 bases respectively, with 30 bases between them. CDR3 nucleotides: TGCGCCAGCAGCCCAGCGCCCGGACAGAACCGAATGTCGCGGCAGTACTTC. Protein: CASSPAPGQNRMSRQYF.

This chain links TRBV18 with TRBJ1-6; 8 bases line up with TRBD1. The V gene's germline CDR1 is KGHSH and CDR2 LQKENI. Trimming took 2 bases from V and 5 from J; bases not matched to a gene: 2. CDR3 length: 15 amino acids. CDR3 DNA: TGTGCCAGCTCACCAGGACAGGGTAATAATTCACCCCTCCACTTT. It is translated as CASSPGQGNNSPLHF. Full variable domain (remainder filled in from reference TRBV18 and TRBJ1-6): NAGVMQNPRHLVRRRGQEARLRCSPMKGHSHVYWYRQLPEEGLKFMVYLQKENIIDESGMPKERFSAEFPKEGPSILRIQQVVRGDSAAYFCASSPGQGNNSPLHFGNGTRLTVT.

The gene calls are TRBV14 and TRBJ1-1; no clear D. The CDR3 extends over 16 amino acids. With 0 bases removed from V and 3 bases from J, the gap between germline ends came to 14 bases. CDR1 and CDR2 (germline): SGHDN, FVKESK. The chain's CDR3 is CASSQDDGGSYTEAFF. The CDR3 region has the DNA TGTGCCAGCAGCCAAGATGATGGAGGGAGTTACACTGAAGCTTTCTTT.

This rearrangement joins TRBV5-1 to TRBJ2-7; D not certain. The CDR3 loop spans 12 amino acids. V lost 2 bases, J lost 6 bases, and 9 bases lay in between. CDR1 is SGHRS and CDR2 is YFSETQ in the germline V gene. DNA of the CDR3: TGCGCCAGCAGCTTTTCAGGTTCCGAGCAGTACTTC. Its protein product is CASSFSGSEQYF.

The chain combines TRBV6-5 with TRBJ2-1, with D possibly being TRBD1 or TRBD2 (6 bases each). CDR1 is MNHEY, CDR2 SVGAGI, per germline. This CDR3 is 13 amino acids long. Trimming took off 1 base at V and 10 bases at J, with 11 bases between the two ends. CDR3: CASSYLGGGEQFF. The CDR3 DNA reads as TGTGCCAGCAGTTACTTGGGGGGCGGGGAGCAGTTCTTC.

The genes are TRBV30 and TRBJ2-7, with 8 bases fitting TRBD1. Germline loops: CDR1 GTSNPN, CDR2 SVGIG (reference sequence). The CDR3 loop spans 15 amino acids. V lost 0 bases, J lost 5 bases, and 9 bases stayed unmatched. CDR3 DNA: TGTGCCTGGAGTGTACTCGCAGGGGGCAACGACGAGCAGTACTTC. Translated, it gives CAWSVLAGGNDEQYF.

The chain links TRBV5-5 to TRBJ2-4; D gene ambiguous. Germline V CDR1 and CDR2: SGHKS, YYEKEE (reference sequence). The CDR3 is 13 residues long. V lost 2 bases to trimming and J lost 5 bases, with 8 bases between them. The CDR3 sequence is CASSFKPENIQYF. In DNA, the CDR3 is TGTGCCAGCAGCTTCAAACCCGAAAACATTCAGTACTTC.

V usage is TRBV9 and J usage is TRBJ2-7; 9 bases agree with TRBD1. V was clipped by 3 bases and J by 1 base; unmatched bases: 5. Germline V gene data show CDR1 as SGDLS and CDR2 as YYNGEE. The CDR3 extends over 15 amino acids. DNA for the CDR3: TGTGCCAGCAGCGGGGAGGACAGGGGATCCTACGAGCAGTACTTC. Translating it yields CASSGEDRGSYEQYF.

V and J are TRBV19 and TRBJ1-1; D is uncertain. Germline CDR1 reads LNHDA; CDR2 reads SQIVND (reference sequence). Trimming shortened V by 6 bases and J by 4 bases, and 12 bases separated the two germline ends. The CDR3 loop spans 13 amino acids. The CDR3: CASSLGWGTEAFF. For the CDR3, the DNA is TGTGCCAGTAGCCTGGGTTGGGGCACTGAAGCTTTCTTT. Full variable domain (outside the CDR3, taken from reference TRBV19 and TRBJ1-1): DGGITQSPKYLFRKEGQNVTLSCEQNLNHDAMYWYRQDPGQGLRLIYYSQIVNDFQKGDIAEGYSVSREKKESFPLTVTSAQKNPTAFYLCASSLGWGTEAFFGQGTRLTVV.

The chain carries TRBV6-6 and TRBJ1-5; D is unclear. This CDR3 comprises 14 residues. Germline V gene data show CDR1 as MNHNY and CDR2 as SVGAGI (reference sequence). V lost 2 bases and J 3 bases, leaving 8 bases between the germline ends. The CDR3 region is CASSYRVDNQPQHF. The CDR3 nucleotides are TGTGCCAGCAGTTACCGGGTCGACAATCAGCCCCAGCATTTT.

The gene calls are TRBV7-9 and TRBJ2-1; perhaps D is TRBD1 or TRBD2 (5 bases each). V was clipped by 1 base and J by 0 bases, with 13 bases between them. CDR1 and CDR2 (germline): SEHNR, FQNEAQ (reference sequence). The CDR3 spans 17 residues. The CDR3 DNA reads as TGTGCCAGCAGCTTAGGTGGGACCTTGAGCTCCTACAATGAGCAGTTCTTC. Its translation is CASSLGGTLSSYNEQFF.

The J gene is TRBJ1-2, the V gene TRBV6-5, with D possibly TRBD1 on 5 matching bases. The CDR3 runs to 13 residues. V lost 6 bases and J lost 1, with 9 bases in between. From germline, CDR1 is MNHEY and CDR2 SVGAGI. Written as DNA, the CDR3 is TGTGCCAGCAGAAGACAGCGTAACTATGGCTACACCTTC. This codes for CASRRQRNYGYTF.

This rearrangement joins TRBV7-8 to TRBJ1-5; D is possibly TRBD1 (5 bases). Germline CDR1 reads SGHVS; CDR2 reads FQNEAQ. CDR3 length equals 15 residues. Trimming cost V 1 base and J 0 bases, with 7 bases left between them. The CDR3 nucleotides are TGTGCCAGCAGCTTAGAAAGGGGTAGCAATCAGCCCCAGCATTTT. Translating gives CASSLERGSNQPQHF.

J is TRBJ1-1 and V is TRBV12-5; possibly TRBD1 for D (5 bases). The CDR3 loop spans 15 amino acids. Germline V gene data show CDR1 as LGHNT and CDR2 as FRNRAP. Trimming removed 1 base from V and 4 bases from J, with 13 bases in between. CDR3 residues: CASGLGQGWGTEAFF. DNA for the CDR3: TGTGCTAGTGGTTTGGGGCAGGGTTGGGGCACTGAAGCTTTCTTT.

The J gene is TRBJ1-5, the V gene TRBV7-9; D perhaps matches TRBD1 (5 bases). V lost 6 bases and J lost 6, with 18 bases in between. The CDR3 is 15 residues long. Germline V lookup: CDR1 SEHNR, CDR2 FQNEAQ (reference sequence). CDR3 sequence reads: CASSPGRGISQPQHF. DNA of the CDR3: TGTGCCAGCAGTCCCGGAAGGGGTATCAGTCAGCCCCAGCATTTT.

This clone was picked up a small number of times. The chain is built from TRBV19 and TRBJ2-2, with 9 bases fitting TRBD1. From germline, CDR1 is LNHDA and CDR2 SQIVND (reference sequence). Trimming at V came to 8 bases and at J to 7 bases, leaving 5 bases not matched to a gene. The CDR3 length is 13 residues. The CDR3 protein is CASFGQGYGELFF. CDR3 coding DNA: TGTGCCAGTTTTGGACAGGGGTACGGGGAGCTGTTTTTT. Full variable domain (rest looked up from reference TRBV19 and TRBJ2-2): DGGITQSPKYLFRKEGQNVTLSCEQNLNHDAMYWYRQDPGQGLRLIYYSQIVNDFQKGDIAEGYSVSREKKESFPLTVTSAQKNPTAFYLCASFGQGYGELFFGEGSRLTVL.

The rearrangement links TRBV5-8 to TRBJ2-2; TRBD1 matches at 7 bases. After removal of 0 bases from V and 5 bases from J, the junction contained 4 bases not matched to a gene. This CDR3 spans 15 amino acids. Germline V gene sequence: CDR1 SGHTS, CDR2 YDEGEE. The CDR3 sequence is CASSLEDRPTGELFF. The CDR3 bases are TGTGCCAGCAGCTTGGAGGACAGGCCAACCGGGGAGCTGTTTTTT. Looking up the rest from reference TRBV5-8 and TRBJ2-2 gives the full variable domain: EAGVTQSPTHLIKTRGQQATLRCSPISGHTSVYWYQQALGLGLQFLLWYDEGEERNRGNFPPRFSGRQFPNYSSELNVNALELEDSALYLCASSLEDRPTGELFFGEGSRLTVL.

V is TRBV6-6 and J is TRBJ2-3; a weak D match, TRBD2 (5 bases). Germline CDR1 reads MNHNY; CDR2 reads SVGAGI (reference sequence). CDR3 size: 16 residues. The germline V and J ends were trimmed by 4 bases and 2 bases, with 16 bases remaining between them. The CDR3 coding sequence is TGTGCCAGCAGTTCGGCTGTTCGACTATACACAGATACGCAGTATTTT. This translates into CASSSAVRLYTDTQYF.

This chain links TRBV5-8 with TRBJ2-3; perhaps TRBD1 as D (6 bases). The V and J ends lost 3 bases and 5 bases respectively, with 16 bases between them. This CDR3 has 15 amino acids. Germline-derived CDR1 and CDR2 are SGHTS and YDEGEE. Here the CDR3 reads CASSWGQGRGDTQYF. The CDR3 DNA follows: TGTGCCAGCAGCTGGGGGCAGGGCAGGGGAGATACGCAGTATTTT. The full variable domain, its missing parts supplied by reference TRBV5-8 and TRBJ2-3, is EAGVTQSPTHLIKTRGQQATLRCSPISGHTSVYWYQQALGLGLQFLLWYDEGEERNRGNFPPRFSGRQFPNYSSELNVNALELEDSALYLCASSWGQGRGDTQYFGPGTRLTVL.

This chain joins TRBV6-1 and TRBJ1-5; possible D gene TRBD1, 5 bases. The germline V and J ends were trimmed by 2 bases and 0 bases, with 11 bases remaining between them. The CDR3 extends over 16 amino acids. Looked up from germline, CDR1 is MNHNS and CDR2 is SASEGT. The CDR3 loop is CASSETWGFSNQPQHF. The DNA for the CDR3 is TGTGCCAGCAGTGAAACGTGGGGGTTTAGCAATCAGCCCCAGCATTTT.

This chain uses TRBV19 with TRBJ2-7; D is possibly TRBD1 or TRBD2 (5 bases each). Per germline, CDR1 LNHDA and CDR2 SQIVND (reference sequence). This CDR3 is built from 15 residues. V gave up 4 bases and J gave up 2 bases, with 15 bases separating them. The CDR3 nucleotides are TGTGCCAGTAGTAGGCAGGGAGCGGCAGCCTACGAGCAGTACTTC. Its translation: CASSRQGAAAYEQYF.

The chain is built from TRBV10-3 and TRBJ2-3; D gene unclear. CDR1 ENHRY and CDR2 SYGVKD come from the germline V gene. Trimming removed 2 bases from V and 2 bases from J, with 2 bases in between. This CDR3 contains 12 residues. The CDR3 is CAISEATDTQYF. DNA for the CDR3: TGTGCCATCAGTGAGGCCACAGATACGCAGTATTTT.